This T cell receptor beta chain was identified in a study of blood T cell repertoires in COVID-19. Study in general: Nucleic acid was either cDNA or gDNA, and it came from T cells, B-cell-depleted T cells, or PBMCs.

The CDR3 spans 13 residues. The germline V gene has CDR1 KGHSH and CDR2 LQKENI. Trimming shortened V by 3 bases and J by 3 bases, and 6 bases separated the two germline ends. Only in-frame clones appear in the TCRdb table, and some are missing; sequencing was by immunoSEQ multiplex PCR. The sample lists 40,000 to 60,000 clones; 70% to 85% were seen once. This clonotype originated in a human donor in a cohort sampled during active COVID-19. The chain recombines TRBV18 with TRBJ2-4; maybe TRBD1 (6 bases). The sequencing sample was made of peripheral blood. CDR3 amino acids: CASSPDSKNIQYF. Here the CDR3 DNA reads TGTGCCAGCTCACCGGACAGCAAAAACATTCAGTACTTC.